The T cell receptor (beta chain) described here comes from a study of neurological immune-mediated disorders (dated by TCRdb to about 2019). In the study overall: Among the 34 multiple sclerosis patients, 31 had relapsing-remitting MS and 3 had secondary progressive MS. The study compared peripheral blood TCR-beta repertoires of HTLV-I-associated myelopathy (HAM/TSP) patients, multiple sclerosis patients and healthy controls using UMI-based sequencing. The cohort included 60 to 75 subjects: approximately 14 with HAM/TSP, roughly 35 with multiple sclerosis, and roughly 20 healthy controls. The approximately 99 TCR-beta libraries included longitudinal samples, technical triplicates and paired sorted CD4+ and CD8+ T-cell subsets alongside PBMC samples.

For the unsorted PBMC libraries, 2 million PBMCs were stored in RNAlater at -80 degrees C until RNA extraction and were used to generate the libraries. Multiple sclerosis patients were enrolled in a US clinical protocol under which disease progression was evaluated by magnetic resonance imaging. Peripheral blood was subjected to Ficoll-Hypaque density gradient centrifugation to isolate PBMCs, which were then cryopreserved in liquid nitrogen. The study at large found these results: The MS cluster was not associated with any clinical or MRI features, and the authors stated that larger cohorts are needed. TCR clonal expansion was highest in HAM/TSP patients and lowest in MS patients, with MS patients falling below even healthy controls. Phylogenetic analysis grouped repertoires from 18 of 34 MS patients into a cluster of related CDR3 sequences, suggesting a possible repertoire-level signature. Across subjects, expanded clones never shared an identical CDR3 amino acid sequence, which suggests that the TCR-beta repertoires in every group were private.

This clonotype was recorded at least ten times. What antigen it recognizes has not been identified. No much larger clone exists at a distance of one base, and base qualities are not known. cDNA was synthesized by template-switch 5'RACE using a primer carrying a 10-nucleotide random unique molecular identifier by which each TCR transcript was tagged. Each sequencing run produced over 160 million TCR-beta sequences covering 15-18 subjects. The RNeasy kit was used to extract total RNA. The KAPA Real-time Library Amplification kit was used to amplify TCR-beta VDJ regions with primers for the TCR constant region and the 5'RACE anchor. Sample indexes and Illumina adaptors were added in a first PCR, after which library yield was increased in a second PCR. The roughly 650 bp TCR product was size-selected on a 2% E-gel SizeSelection system after Ampure bead purification. Library quality was checked on a Bioanalyzer, concentration was measured with Qubit, and libraries were quantified with the Kapa Library Quantification kit before pooling. Paired-end 2 x 150 bp sequencing of the libraries was performed on an Illumina HiSeq 2500. To increase sequence diversity, roughly 24-30% phiX was spiked into each library pool. The authors' pipeline ran thus. Quality-filtered reads were processed with the UMI-based MiGEC pipeline, which removed over 75% of raw TCR sequences during error correction. IMGT germline references were used for aligning VDJ genes, and each clonotype was defined as a unique CDR3 amino acid sequence together with its V-J genes. Clonal expansion, Shannon diversity and CDR3 relatedness (CalcPairwiseDistances, ClusterSamples) were evaluated with VDJtools, and phylogenetic trees were built with CLCbio workbench. A clone was classed as expanded if it had 8 or more unique UMIs, a cutoff based on coefficient-of-variation modelling across technical triplicates. The public reads were run again by TCRdb, first through fastp at Q25 and then through MiXCR, and only productive beta chains were kept. All rows with the same CDR3 protein become a single entry with the most common DNA and genes. The V and J calls shown here were made by TCRdb, not taken from the authors' results. This sample lists about 120,000 distinct CDR3 sequences; roughly 3.2% were detected once. The ten largest clones take up over 1% of the sample.

This clonotype was obtained from a woman aged 25 to 45 with multiple sclerosis. Source material: PBMCs.

The CDR3 reads CASSFGRGGTEAFF. Here is the DNA: TGCGCCAGCAGCTTTGGCAGGGGAGGCACTGAAGCTTTCTTT. The rearrangement joined TRBV5-1 to TRBJ1-1; the D region possibly corresponds to TRBD1 (6 bases align). According to the germline V gene, CDR1 reads SGHRS and CDR2 reads YFSETQ. V is clipped by 2 bases and J by 4 bases, and the sequence between their germline boundaries is 12 bases long. From the cysteine up to the phenylalanine, the CDR3 has a length of 14 residues. CDR3 DNA only is kept here, 42 bases in frame from base 1.